This T cell receptor (beta chain) emerged from a study of response to subunit inactivated influenza vaccine. MiXCR, run by TCRdb on the RT-PCR reads, gives a single entry per CDR3 protein. The data hold hundreds of thousands of distinct CDR3 sequences, with 11% to 15% observed a single time. The CDR3 has 13 amino acids. The V end was cut by 6 bases, the J end by 5 bases, with 11 bases between. This clonotype has more than one count but fewer than ten. Antigen specificity is unknown. Study observations and caveats: The authors put forward the suggestion that each seasonal influenza vaccination may bring in only a limited number of new T cells.

The chain recombines TRBV12-3 or TRBV12-4 with TRBJ2-1; weak D call: TRBD2 (5 bases). The receptor's source is a man over 45 who received an inactivated influenza vaccine. Here the sequenced sample was PBMCs from blood, taken 14 days before vaccination. The chain's CDR3 is CASRPDGDNEQFF. The CDR3 DNA reads as TGTGCCAGCAGGCCGGACGGGGACAATGAGCAGTTCTTC.